The 13 T cell receptor beta chains below come from one sample, sequenced in a study of cytomegalovirus exposure and HLA in healthy donors. PCR was performed using 60 Vbeta and 13 Jbeta primers. Some clones are missing from TCRdb's copy, which holds only in-frame ones; the method was immunoSEQ multiplex PCR. The table records 140,000 to 150,000 clones, about 61% of them present only once. The specimen was PBMCs. These receptors originate from a male donor in good health and CMV-seronegative.

The chain has TRBV13 and TRBJ1-1; 8 nucleotides align to TRBD1. The ends lost 0 bases at V and 0 bases at J; junction bases unmatched: 9. The CDR3 is 18 residues long. Germline values: CDR1 PRHDT, CDR2 FYEKMQ (reference sequence). CDR3 DNA: TGTGCCAGCAGCTTAGGTGGCGGACAGGGTAACTTGAACACTGAAGCTTTCTTT. It specifies CASSLGGGQGNLNTEAFF.

The chain carries TRBV6-5 and TRBJ2-2; D not resolved. This CDR3 contains 13 residues. The V gene lost 10 bases and the J gene lost 4 bases, with 13 bases spanning the gap. Germline CDR1 reads MNHEY; CDR2 reads SVGAGI. As DNA, the CDR3 is TGTGCCACCCCCGCCCCCGGCACCGGGGAGCTGTTTTTT. It translates to CATPAPGTGELFF.

The rearrangement links TRBV5-8 to TRBJ1-4, with D possibly being TRBD1 (6 bases). The germline gives CDR1 SGHTS, CDR2 YDEGEE. V shed 4 bases and J shed 8 bases, with 21 bases lying between them. This CDR3 has 16 residues. The CDR3 loop is CASSPRTATRLEKLFF. CDR3 sequence (DNA): TGTGCCAGCAGCCCAAGGACAGCCACGAGACTAGAAAAACTGTTTTTT.

The gene calls are TRBV10-3 and TRBJ2-7, with 16 positions matching TRBD2. Germline V lookup: CDR1 ENHRY, CDR2 SYGVKD. J gave up 5 bases and V 6 bases, and 7 bases lay outside the gene matches. The length of the CDR3 is 16 residues. The CDR3 sequence: CAIRGTSGGVMDEQYF. As DNA, the CDR3 is TGTGCCATCAGGGGGACTAGCGGGGGGGTAATGGACGAGCAGTACTTC.

The genes are TRBV6-1 and TRBJ2-3, with 16 positions matching TRBD2. V dropped 4 bases and J dropped 6; count of bases not matched to a gene: 7. This CDR3 is 17 amino acids long. CDR1 MNHNS and CDR2 SASEGT come from the germline V gene. CDR3 in DNA: TGTGCCAGCAGTGCGTCCGGGACTAGCGGGGGGGTTGATACGCAGTATTTT. Protein product: CASSASGTSGGVDTQYF.

The rearrangement links TRBV27 to TRBJ2-5; tentative D call: TRBD1 (6 bases). The J call could be wrong; TRBJ2-7 is a better fit for the DNA end. Germline CDR1 is MNHEY and CDR2 is SMNVEV (reference sequence). The CDR3 runs 14 residues. The CDR3 nucleotides read TGTGCCAGCAGTACCCCGGGACAATCCTACGAGCAGTACTTC. Protein product: CASSTPGQSYEQYF.

This chain uses TRBV7-2 with TRBJ1-5; D is undetermined. Germline V gives CDR1 SGHTA, CDR2 FQGNSA. CDR3 length: 13 residues. Deletions cut 0 bases from V and 3 bases from J, with 3 bases between. In DNA form, the CDR3 reads TGTGCCAGCAGCTTAGCCCTCAATCAGCCCCAGCATTTT. Translated, it gives CASSLALNQPQHF.

This clone occurred a few times. The junction and the germline gene differ at one end; a read error may be behind it. As DNA, the CDR3 is TGTGCCAGCAGCTTGTGGGGGACAACTGCCGGCTTC. Translating gives CASSLWGTTAGF. This chain links TRBV5-4 with TRBJ1-2, with D tentatively TRBD1 (6 bases). Germline CDR1 SGHNT, CDR2 YYREEE (reference sequence). This CDR3 is 12 amino acids long.

The genes are TRBV13 and TRBJ1-2; the match to TRBD1 covers 9 bases. This CDR3 region has 13 residues. CDR1 PRHDT and CDR2 FYEKMQ come from the germline V gene (reference sequence). The ends lost 4 bases at V and 7 bases at J; junction bases unmatched: 4. The CDR3 here is CASSSRTGAGYTF. Written as DNA, the CDR3 is TGTGCCAGCAGCTCACGGACAGGGGCTGGCTACACCTTC.

The chain couples TRBV11-2 to TRBJ2-2, with D perhaps matching TRBD2 (6 bases). In germline, CDR1 is SGHAT, CDR2 FQNNGV. The CDR3 length is 17 residues. V was trimmed by 3 bases and J by 6 bases, leaving 20 bases between them. CDR3 in amino acids: CASSFGSRGTLAGELFF. For the CDR3, the DNA is TGTGCCAGCAGCTTCGGGAGCCGGGGGACCTTGGCCGGGGAGCTGTTTTTT. Looking up the rest from reference TRBV11-2 and TRBJ2-2 gives the full variable domain: EAGVAQSPRYKIIEKRQSVAFWCNPISGHATLYWYQQILGQGPKLLIQFQNNGVVDDSQLPKDRFSAERLKGVDSTLKIQPAKLEDSAVYLCASSFGSRGTLAGELFFGEGSRLTVL.

The table lists this clone with a count of one. One junction end does not reproduce the germline sequence, and a read error may be involved. DNA for the CDR3: TGCGCCAGCACCTTGGGGGGGCGCACAGATACGCAGTATTTT. This sequence encodes CASTLGGRTDTQYF. The V call is TRBV5-1, the J call TRBJ2-3, with D maybe TRBD2 (7 bases). CDR1 is SGHRS, CDR2 YFSETQ, per germline. The CDR3 consists of 14 residues. Using reference TRBV5-1 and TRBJ2-3 for the parts outside the CDR3, the full variable domain is KAGVTQTPRYLIKTRGQQVTLSCSPISGHRSVSWYQQTPGQGLQFLFEYFSETQRNKGNFPGRFSGRQFSNSRSEMNVSTLELGDSALYLCASTLGGRTDTQYFGPGTRLTVL.

This chain uses TRBV4-1 with TRBJ2-5; TRBD2 agrees at 11 bases. V lost 0 bases and J lost 5; bases outside the gene matches: 14. Per germline, CDR1 MGHRA and CDR2 YSYEKL. The CDR3 consists of 19 residues. The CDR3 reads CASSQDPPASGGSTETQYF. The DNA of the CDR3 is TGCGCCAGCAGCCAAGATCCCCCGGCTAGCGGGGGGTCAACTGAGACCCAGTACTTC.

The sample holds a few counts of this clone. V and J are TRBV6-5 and TRBJ2-2; D gene unclear. With 2 bases removed from V and 5 bases from J, the gap between germline ends came to 9 bases. The CDR3 is 14 amino acids. The germline gives CDR1 MNHEY, CDR2 SVGAGI. CDR3 DNA: TGTGCCAGCAGTTACCGACTCGAGACCGGGGAGCTGTTTTTT. The encoded protein is CASSYRLETGELFF.